Below are 15 T cell receptor beta chains sequenced from a single sample in a study of T cells in Graves' hyperthyroidism and ophthalmopathy. It was RNA transcripts that yielded the amplified TCR beta CDR3 regions. HTBI primers were the set used in a first-round RT-PCR of the TCR CDR3. TCRdb reprocessed the multiplex PCR reads with MiXCR, giving one entry per CDR3 protein. This table has approximately 610,000 distinct CDR3 sequences, about 15% appearing once. The sequenced sample was blood. These receptor sequences come from a woman aged 40 to 55 with Graves' ophthalmopathy.

In its sample, this clonotype was seen a few times. This chain links TRBV7-9 with TRBJ2-7; 8 nucleotides agree with TRBD2. V shed 2 bases, J shed 0 bases, and the junction held 3 bases outside the gene matches. The CDR3 length is 15 residues. Germline V gene data show CDR1 as SEHNR and CDR2 as FQNEAQ (reference sequence). The CDR3 sequence: CASSLNGGASYEQYF. CDR3 nucleotides: TGTGCCAGCAGCTTAAACGGGGGGGCCTCCTACGAGCAGTACTTC.

This clonotype was counted between two and nine times. The chain couples TRBV5-1 to TRBJ2-3, with 7 nucleotides matching TRBD2. J was trimmed by 13 bases and V by 4 bases; bases with no gene match: 18. This CDR3 has 15 residues. Per germline, CDR1 SGHRS and CDR2 YFSETQ. CDR3 in amino acids: CASSPLSSGTAGEYF. CDR3 DNA sequence: TGCGCCAGCAGCCCCCTGTCATCTGGAACGGCGGGGGAGTATTTT.

This clonotype was observed at least ten times. V gene TRBV6-1 combines with J gene TRBJ2-2; 8 bases match TRBD2. The CDR3 sequence is 15 residues long. Germline-derived CDR1 and CDR2 are MNHNS and SASEGT. Germline trimming cut 8 bases from V and 7 bases from J; bases unmatched to any gene: 12. The CDR3 region is CASGWSGGPIGELFF. CDR3 nucleotide sequence: TGTGCCAGCGGCTGGTCGGGAGGGCCCATCGGGGAGCTGTTTTTT.

The chain is built from TRBV7-9 and TRBJ1-5; possibly TRBD1 for D (6 bases). The CDR3 consists of 14 residues. Trimming cost V 5 bases and J 5 bases, with 13 bases left between them. CDR1 is SEHNR, CDR2 FQNEAQ, per germline (reference sequence). CDR3: CASSPSGAHQPQHF. For the CDR3, the DNA is TGTGCCAGCAGCCCTTCAGGGGCCCATCAGCCCCAGCATTTT.

This clonotype has ten or more counts. The gene calls are TRBV6-7 and TRBJ2-7; 10 bases are a match to TRBD2. Being an ORF, TRBV6-7 has a function that is uncertain. With 2 bases clipped from V and 0 bases from J, the junction kept 4 bases outside the gene matches. CDR3 length: 16 residues. The CDR3 coding sequence is TGTGCCAGCAGTTACGGAGCGGGAGGGCCCTCCTACGAGCAGTACTTC. It specifies CASSYGAGGPSYEQYF.

The table lists this clonotype with many counts. The chain has TRBV19 and TRBJ2-7, with 7 bases aligning to TRBD1. V dropped 4 bases and J dropped 0; count of bases not matched to a gene: 3. CDR3 length: 14 residues. Germline V gene data show CDR1 as LNHDA and CDR2 as SQIVND (reference sequence). The CDR3 DNA reads as TGTGCCAGTAGTAAGACAGGGAGCTCCTACGAGCAGTACTTC. Translation gives CASSKTGSSYEQYF.

The V call is TRBV6-1, the J call TRBJ1-5; TRBD1 is a possible D gene (5 bases). V was trimmed by 6 bases and J by 4 bases, leaving 13 bases between them. The CDR3 has 14 amino acids. CDR1 and CDR2 from the germline V gene are MNHNS and SASEGT. The chain's CDR3 is CASSSQDGNQPQHF. The CDR3 DNA reads TGTGCCAGCAGCTCACAGGACGGGAATCAGCCCCAGCATTTT.

Many counts were recorded for this clonotype. The chain employs TRBV10-3 and TRBJ1-3; D is unclear. CDR3 length: 16 amino acids. CDR1 ENHRY and CDR2 SYGVKD come from the germline V gene. Trimming removed 3 bases at V and 0 bases at J, with 12 bases between. The CDR3 is CAISETGIYSGNTIYF. The CDR3 DNA is TGTGCCATCAGTGAAACCGGGATTTACTCTGGAAACACCATATATTTT.

In this sample, this clonotype turned up many times. This chain connects TRBV29-1 to TRBJ2-7; D remains unclear. The CDR3 consists of 11 residues. V gave up 6 bases and J gave up 3 bases, with 9 bases separating them. The V gene's germline CDR1 is SQVTM and CDR2 ANQGSEA. The CDR3: CSVSNYYEQYF. CDR3 in DNA: TGCAGCGTATCTAACTACTACGAGCAGTACTTC.

This clonotype was seen ten or more times. The chain joins TRBV7-9 to TRBJ1-2; 7 bases line up with TRBD1. CDR1 and CDR2 from the germline V gene are SEHNR and FQNEAQ (reference sequence). The CDR3 is 14 amino acids. Germline trimming cut 2 bases from V and 4 bases from J; bases unmatched to any gene: 4. CDR3 DNA: TGTGCCAGCAGCTTACGGGACAGTGGCTATGGCTACACCTTC. This encodes CASSLRDSGYGYTF.

CDR3 protein: CATSRAENYGYTF. In DNA form, the CDR3 reads TGTGCCACCAGCAGGGCAGAGAACTATGGCTACACCTTC. This chain connects TRBV15 to TRBJ1-2; D uncertain. V gave up 3 bases and J gave up 2 bases, with 7 bases separating them. Looked up from germline, CDR1 is LNHNV and CDR2 is YYDKDF (reference sequence). CDR3 length: 13 residues.

In its sample, this clonotype was seen many times. The chain has TRBV6-1 and TRBJ1-3; TRBD1 is a possible D gene (5 bases). The V gene lost 6 bases and the J gene lost 4 bases, with 10 bases spanning the gap. This CDR3 region has 13 residues. Per the germline V gene, CDR1 is MNHNS and CDR2 is SASEGT. The CDR3 loop is CASSTGIGNTIYF. The CDR3 bases are TGTGCCAGCAGCACAGGAATAGGAAACACCATATATTTT.

This clonotype has a count of ten or more. The CDR3 here is CATSQTNTGELFF. For the CDR3, the DNA is TGTGCCACCAGTCAAACGAACACCGGGGAGCTGTTTTTT. The rearrangement joins TRBV24-1 to TRBJ2-2; no firm D call. V gave up 6 bases and J gave up 0 bases, with 4 bases separating them. Germline values: CDR1 KGHDR, CDR2 SFDVKD. The CDR3 totals 13 residues.

The chain has TRBV27 and TRBJ1-5; 7 nucleotides agree with TRBD1. Per germline, CDR1 MNHEY and CDR2 SMNVEV (reference sequence). Unmatched junction bases numbered 10, after V lost 4 bases and J lost 4 bases. The CDR3 runs to 16 residues. The CDR3 loop is CASSSNPTGANQPQHF. For the CDR3, the DNA is TGTGCCAGCAGTTCCAACCCCACAGGGGCAAATCAGCCCCAGCATTTT.

This chain joins TRBV30 and TRBJ1-1, with no clear D. This CDR3 comprises 12 residues. Germline V gene data show CDR1 as GTSNPN and CDR2 as SVGIG (reference sequence). Between the trimmed V and J ends, which lost 8 bases and 0 bases, there was a span of 10 bases. The CDR3 loop reads CAHRRVNTEAFF. The CDR3 DNA reads TGTGCCCATCGTAGAGTGAACACTGAAGCTTTCTTT.